The clone carrying this T cell receptor beta chain has ten or more counts. The target antigen is unknown. V lost 4 bases and J lost 5, with 21 bases in between. CDR3 size: 17 residues. From germline, CDR1 is SGHRS and CDR2 YFSETQ. The data were obtained in a study of T cells after yellow fever vaccination. Study-level findings and limits: Secondary responses were weaker yet peaked faster, day 5 versus 15.

TCRdb recomputed calls from the 5' RACE reads with MiXCR, one row per CDR3 protein. This sample yields 100,000 to 150,000 distinct CDR3 sequences, of which 7.4% are seen a single time; around 2.6% belongs to the top ten. Sequenced material: CD4+ T cells sorted from PBMCs, taken 10 to 11 days after the first yellow fever vaccination. V usage is TRBV5-1 and J usage is TRBJ2-2; a possible D gene is TRBD1 (5 bases). The receptor was derived from a man aged 18 to 29 who received the YFV17D yellow fever vaccine. Written as DNA, the CDR3 is TGCGCCAGCAGCCCTGGGGCCGGGCCCCGGTTGACCGGGGAGCTGTTTTTT. This translates into CASSPGAGPRLTGELFF.